Presented here are 8 T cell receptor beta chains from one specimen sequenced in a study of T cells in Graves' hyperthyroidism and ophthalmopathy. TCR beta CDR3 region amplification was performed from RNA transcripts. The HTBI primer set drove a first-round RT-PCR of the TCR CDR3. TCRdb analysed the multiplex PCR reads with MiXCR anew, one entry per CDR3 protein. The table includes 300,000 to 500,000 distinct CDR3 sequences, roughly an eighth detected once. Sequences were obtained from blood. The receptors derive from a man aged 50 to 60 with Graves' ophthalmopathy.

This clonotype appeared many times. The chain couples TRBV20-1 to TRBJ2-1; 13 bases align to TRBD2. The CDR3 is 16 amino acids. The V gene's germline CDR1 is DFQATT and CDR2 SNEGSKA (reference sequence). The V and J ends lost 5 bases and 7 bases, in that order; junction bases with no gene match: 11. The CDR3 is CSAEPGGLAGRNEQFF. The DNA of the CDR3 is TGCAGTGCTGAGCCGGGGGGACTAGCGGGAAGGAATGAGCAGTTCTTC.

This clonotype was seen at least ten times. The chain employs TRBV11-2 and TRBJ2-7, with a possible D match to TRBD2 (5 bases). Per germline, CDR1 SGHAT and CDR2 FQNNGV. Deletions cut 4 bases from V and 0 bases from J, with 22 bases between. This CDR3 spans 18 amino acids. CDR3 sequence reads: CASSYPSTGRGPSYEQYF. Written as DNA, the CDR3 is TGTGCCAGCAGCTACCCCTCTACGGGTCGGGGTCCCTCCTACGAGCAGTACTTC.

This clonotype has more than one count but fewer than ten. The V and J genes are TRBV7-8 and TRBJ2-6; 9 bases map to TRBD1. With V trimmed by 5 bases and J by 0 bases, 8 bases remained unmatched. CDR1 is SGHVS, CDR2 FQNEAQ, per germline. This CDR3 spans 18 amino acids. The CDR3 DNA follows: TGTGCCAGCAGCAAAAGGACAGGGGAGAGCTCTGGGGCCAACGTCCTGACTTTC. Translated: CASSKRTGESSGANVLTF.

This clonotype was picked up many times. CDR3 in amino acids: CASRNDSSYEQYF. Written as DNA, the CDR3 is TGTGCCAGCAGAAACGACAGCTCCTACGAGCAGTACTTC. This chain connects TRBV12-3 or TRBV12-4 to TRBJ2-7; D perhaps matches TRBD1 (5 bases). V was cut by 6 bases and J by 0 bases, with 9 bases left in between. The CDR3 contains 13 residues.

A few counts support this clonotype. This rearrangement joins TRBV19 to TRBJ1-4; D call uncertain. CDR1 is LNHDA, CDR2 SQIVND, per germline (reference sequence). This CDR3 comprises 12 residues. Trimming pared 3 bases from V and 7 bases from J, leaving 6 bases between. The CDR3 bases are TGTGCCAGTAGTATCTGGGGTGAAAAACTGTTTTTT. This sequence encodes CASSIWGEKLFF. The full variable domain, rest sourced from reference TRBV19 and TRBJ1-4, is DGGITQSPKYLFRKEGQNVTLSCEQNLNHDAMYWYRQDPGQGLRLIYYSQIVNDFQKGDIAEGYSVSREKKESFPLTVTSAQKNPTAFYLCASSIWGEKLFFGSGTQLSVL.

The chain joins TRBV20-1 to TRBJ2-5; TRBD2 aligns across 7 bases. V dropped 0 bases and J dropped 5; count of bases not matched to a gene: 6. Germline V gene data show CDR1 as DFQATT and CDR2 as SNEGSKA (reference sequence). This CDR3 is 14 amino acids long. The CDR3 sequence is CSARDRDYRETQYF. The CDR3 DNA reads TGCAGTGCTAGAGACCGGGACTATAGGGAGACCCAGTACTTC.

With respect to this clonotype: A much more abundant neighbour one base away suggests this may be a read error. The genes are TRBV7-2 and TRBJ1-4; no clear D. Germline V lookup: CDR1 SGHTA, CDR2 FQGNSA. The CDR3 is 12 residues long. The V end was cut by 8 bases, the J end by 10 bases, with 14 bases between. CDR3 DNA sequence: TGTGCCAGCGAACCCGCCTTCGGAAAACTGTTTTTT. It codes for CASEPAFGKLFF. The full variable domain, in which reference TRBV7-2 and TRBJ1-4 provide the parts outside the CDR3, is GAGVSQSPSNKVTEKGKDVELRCDPISGHTALYWYRQSLGQGLEFLIYFQGNSAPDKSGLPSDRFSAERTGGSVSTLTIQRTQQEDSAVYLCASEPAFGKLFFGSGTQLSVL.

This clonotype was counted ten times or more. The V and J genes are TRBV11-2 and TRBJ2-1; D remains unclear. Germline values: CDR1 SGHAT, CDR2 FQNNGV. Trimming took 1 base from V and 9 from J, leaving 10 bases between them. The CDR3 is made up of 13 amino acids. CDR3: CASSLVRSGEQFF. In DNA form, the CDR3 reads TGTGCCAGCAGCTTAGTCAGGTCAGGTGAGCAGTTCTTC.